This T cell receptor (beta chain) was found in a study of T cell repertoires in cytomegalovirus infection (dated by TCRdb to between 2018 and 2021). Turning to the overall study: The peptide stimulations were aimed at well-studied HLA-B-restricted epitopes as well as recently identified HLA-C-restricted CMV epitopes, whose presentation resists viral immunomodulation. Donor HLA type was relevant to the analysis, because carriage of CMV infection together with the matching HLA type was indicated by public TCR beta signatures. Study-level results and caveats: In the ex vivo response, HLA-C-restricted CMV-specific TCR beta clonotypes were dominant, and in two of eight donors the single most frequent clonotype came from this HLA-C-restricted group. Cumulative frequency of public TCR beta family members discriminated carriers of CMV infection plus the relevant HLA type in this cohort and an independent 352-donor cohort.

The listed sequencing device is Illumina HiSeq 1500. TCRdb cleaned the public reads at Q25 with fastp, built clones with MiXCR and kept in-frame beta chains. Every CDR3 protein is listed once, alongside the most common genes and DNA of its rows. The table for this sample lists some 920,000 distinct CDR3 sequences; about a third of them were counted only once. The ten largest clones add up to over 12% of the sample. A word on this clonotype: Its antigen is not yet known. One base away there is no much larger clone; base qualities are not given.

There are 15 amino acids in the CDR3, from cysteine to phenylalanine inclusive. Only the CDR3 region is kept as DNA, spanning 45 bases read in frame from base 1. Trimming takes 1 base from V and 6 bases from J, and the germline ends sit 13 bases apart. Per the germline V gene, MNHNS is the CDR1 and SASEGT is the CDR2. The treatment or condition label on this specimen signifies: in vitro stimulation with specific CMV peptide epitopes to enrich CMV-specific T cells. Recombination joined TRBV6-1 with TRBJ2-1, with TRBD1 perhaps the D gene, on 5 matching bases. The starting material was cultured CD8+ T cells from PBMCs, obtained from culture after CMV antigen stimulation. The sequence was collected from a human donor in good health (CMV status not recorded). Some clones in this sample may be carry-over from other donors' samples. The CDR3 region: CASSEGVGPPNEQFF. The nucleotide sequence is given as TGTGCCAGCAGTGAAGGGGTGGGGCCCCCCAATGAGCAGTTCTTC.